The T cell receptor beta chain under discussion was sequenced for a study of somatic mutations in cytotoxic T cells in rheumatoid arthritis. Measured with immunoSEQ multiplex PCR; TCRdb has only the in-frame clones, and not every one. This sample yields thousands of clones, of which about 70% are seen a single time; approximately 24% belongs to the top ten. V gave up 4 bases and J gave up 2 bases; unmatched junction bases: 5. CDR1 is SGHAT, CDR2 FQNNGV, per germline. The CDR3 runs to 15 residues. The source is an adult with rheumatoid arthritis. The chain recombines TRBV11-2 with TRBJ2-7; 10 nucleotides align to TRBD1. Sequencing input: CD8+ T cells sorted from blood. The CDR3 DNA reads TGTGCCAGCAGCTCGGCCGGGACAGGGGCCTACGAGCAGTACTTC. It yields the protein CASSSAGTGAYEQYF.